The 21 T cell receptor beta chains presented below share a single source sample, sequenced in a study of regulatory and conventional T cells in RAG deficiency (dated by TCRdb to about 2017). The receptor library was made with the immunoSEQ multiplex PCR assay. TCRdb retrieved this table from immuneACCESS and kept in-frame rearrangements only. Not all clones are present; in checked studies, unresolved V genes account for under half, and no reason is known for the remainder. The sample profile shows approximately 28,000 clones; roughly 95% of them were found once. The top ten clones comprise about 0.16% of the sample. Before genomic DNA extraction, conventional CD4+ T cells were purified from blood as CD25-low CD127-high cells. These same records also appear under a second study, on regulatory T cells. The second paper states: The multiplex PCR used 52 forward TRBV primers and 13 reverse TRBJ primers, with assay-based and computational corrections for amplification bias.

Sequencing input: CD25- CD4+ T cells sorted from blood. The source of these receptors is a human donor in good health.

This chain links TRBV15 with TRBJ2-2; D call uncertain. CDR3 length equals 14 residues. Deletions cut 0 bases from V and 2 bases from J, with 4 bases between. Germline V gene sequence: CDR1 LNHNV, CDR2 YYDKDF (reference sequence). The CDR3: CATSRDYNTGELFF. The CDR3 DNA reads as TGTGCCACCAGCAGAGATTATAACACCGGGGAGCTGTTTTTT.

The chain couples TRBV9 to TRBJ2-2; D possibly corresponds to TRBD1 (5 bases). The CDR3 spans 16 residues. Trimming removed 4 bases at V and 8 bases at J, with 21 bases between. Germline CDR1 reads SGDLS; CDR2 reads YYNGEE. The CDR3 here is CASSYMDTLLMGELFF. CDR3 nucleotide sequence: TGTGCCAGCAGCTACATGGACACCCTTCTGATGGGGGAGCTGTTTTTT.

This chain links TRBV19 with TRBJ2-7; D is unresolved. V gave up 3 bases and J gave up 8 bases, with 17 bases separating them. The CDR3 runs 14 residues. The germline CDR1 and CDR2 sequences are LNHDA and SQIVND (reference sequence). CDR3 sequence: CASSMAPDFLKQYF. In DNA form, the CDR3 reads TGTGCCAGTAGTATGGCCCCCGACTTTTTAAAGCAGTACTTC.

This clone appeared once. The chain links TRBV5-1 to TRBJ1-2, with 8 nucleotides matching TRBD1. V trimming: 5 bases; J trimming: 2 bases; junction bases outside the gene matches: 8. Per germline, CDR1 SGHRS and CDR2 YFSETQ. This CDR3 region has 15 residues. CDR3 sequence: CASSSTGEANYGYTF. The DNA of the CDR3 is TGCGCCAGCAGTTCGACAGGGGAGGCGAACTATGGCTACACCTTC.

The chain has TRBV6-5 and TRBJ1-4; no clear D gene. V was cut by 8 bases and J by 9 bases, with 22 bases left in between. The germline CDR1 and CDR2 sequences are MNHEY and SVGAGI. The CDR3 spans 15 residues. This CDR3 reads CASGREGTLSKKLFF. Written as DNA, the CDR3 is TGTGCCAGCGGAAGAGAGGGTACCCTTTCGAAAAAACTGTTTTTT.

The CDR3 reads CAIRGGVQAFF. The CDR3, as DNA: TGTGCCATCAGGGGGGGGGTACAAGCTTTCTTT. V and J are TRBV10-3 and TRBJ1-1; a weak D match, TRBD1 (5 bases). CDR1 is ENHRY and CDR2 is SYGVKD in the germline V gene. Trimming stripped 6 bases from V and 9 bases from J, with 11 bases between. The CDR3 consists of 11 residues.

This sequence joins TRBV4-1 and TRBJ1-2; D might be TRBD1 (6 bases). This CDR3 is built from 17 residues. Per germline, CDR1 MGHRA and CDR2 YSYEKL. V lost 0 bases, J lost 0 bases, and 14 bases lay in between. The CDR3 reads CASSQEDRHPTNYGYTF. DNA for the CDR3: TGCGCCAGCAGCCAAGAGGACAGACACCCAACTAACTATGGCTACACCTTC.

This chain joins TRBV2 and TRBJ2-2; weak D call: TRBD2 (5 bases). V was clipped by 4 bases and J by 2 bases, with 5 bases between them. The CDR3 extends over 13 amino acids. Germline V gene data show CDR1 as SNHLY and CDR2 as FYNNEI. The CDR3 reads CASSGTNTGELFF. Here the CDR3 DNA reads TGTGCCAGCAGTGGGACTAACACCGGGGAGCTGTTTTTT.

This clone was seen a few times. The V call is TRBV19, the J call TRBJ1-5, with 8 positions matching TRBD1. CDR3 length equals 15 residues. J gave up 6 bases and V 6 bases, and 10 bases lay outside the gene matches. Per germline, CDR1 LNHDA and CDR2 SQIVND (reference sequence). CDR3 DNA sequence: TGTGCCAGTAGCAAGGACAGGGATGTGGGTCAGCCCCAGCATTTT. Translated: CASSKDRDVGQPQHF.

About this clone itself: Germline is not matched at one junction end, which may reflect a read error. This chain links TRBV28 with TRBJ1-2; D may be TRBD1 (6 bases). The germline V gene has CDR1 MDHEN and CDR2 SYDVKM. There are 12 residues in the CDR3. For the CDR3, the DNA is TGTGCCAGCAGTCCTCGGGACACCCCTTATTCCTTC. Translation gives CASSPRDTPYSF.

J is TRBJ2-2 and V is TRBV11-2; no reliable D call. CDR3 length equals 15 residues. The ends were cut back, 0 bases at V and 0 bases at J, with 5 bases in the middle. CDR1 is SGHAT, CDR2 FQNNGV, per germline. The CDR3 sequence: CASSLDSANTGELFF. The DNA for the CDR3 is TGTGCCAGCAGCTTAGATTCGGCGAACACCGGGGAGCTGTTTTTT. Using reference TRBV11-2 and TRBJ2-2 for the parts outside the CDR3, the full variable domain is EAGVAQSPRYKIIEKRQSVAFWCNPISGHATLYWYQQILGQGPKLLIQFQNNGVVDDSQLPKDRFSAERLKGVDSTLKIQPAKLEDSAVYLCASSLDSANTGELFFGEGSRLTVL.

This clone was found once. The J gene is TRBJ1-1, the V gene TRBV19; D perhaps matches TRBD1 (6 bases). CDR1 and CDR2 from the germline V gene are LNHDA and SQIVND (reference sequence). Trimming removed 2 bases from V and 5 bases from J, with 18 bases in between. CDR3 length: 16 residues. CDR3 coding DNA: TGTGCCAGTAGTATACCTGCACAGGGAGAGGGAACTGAAGCTTTCTTT. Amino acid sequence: CASSIPAQGEGTEAFF.

Here the CDR3 reads CASSARPAFTGTGVQETQYF. CDR3 nucleotide sequence: TGTGCCAGCAGCGCCCGACCCGCCTTCACCGGGACAGGGGTCCAAGAGACCCAGTACTTC. This sequence joins TRBV7-6 and TRBJ2-5; 10 bases are a match to TRBD1. V lost 5 bases to trimming and J lost 1 base; unmatched junction nucleotides: 19. The germline gives CDR1 SGHVS, CDR2 FNYEAQ. This CDR3 is 20 amino acids long.

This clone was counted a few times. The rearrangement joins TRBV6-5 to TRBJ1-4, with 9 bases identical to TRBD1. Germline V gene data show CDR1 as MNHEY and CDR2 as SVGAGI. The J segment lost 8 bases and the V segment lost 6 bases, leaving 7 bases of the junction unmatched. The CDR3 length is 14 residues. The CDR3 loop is CASRSGTGNEKLFF. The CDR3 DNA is TGTGCCAGCAGGTCAGGGACAGGGAACGAAAAACTGTTTTTT.

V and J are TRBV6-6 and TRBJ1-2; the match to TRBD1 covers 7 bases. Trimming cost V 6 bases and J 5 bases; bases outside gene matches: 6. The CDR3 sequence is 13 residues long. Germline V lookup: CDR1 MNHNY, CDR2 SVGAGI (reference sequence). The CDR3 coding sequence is TGTGCCAGCAGCGCCGACAGGGTATATGGCTACACCTTC. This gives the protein CASSADRVYGYTF.

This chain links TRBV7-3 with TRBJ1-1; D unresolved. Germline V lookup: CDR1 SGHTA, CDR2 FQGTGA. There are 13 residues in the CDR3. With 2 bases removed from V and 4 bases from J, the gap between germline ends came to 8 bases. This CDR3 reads CASSLGRVTEAFF. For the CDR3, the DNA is TGTGCCAGCAGCTTAGGGAGGGTCACTGAAGCTTTCTTT.

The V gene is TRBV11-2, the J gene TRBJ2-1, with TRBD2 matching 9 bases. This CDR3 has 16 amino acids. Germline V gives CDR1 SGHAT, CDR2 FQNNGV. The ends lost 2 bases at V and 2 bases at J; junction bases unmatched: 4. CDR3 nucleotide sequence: TGTGCCAGCAGCTTACTAGCGGGGTTCCCCTACAATGAGCAGTTCTTC. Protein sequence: CASSLLAGFPYNEQFF.

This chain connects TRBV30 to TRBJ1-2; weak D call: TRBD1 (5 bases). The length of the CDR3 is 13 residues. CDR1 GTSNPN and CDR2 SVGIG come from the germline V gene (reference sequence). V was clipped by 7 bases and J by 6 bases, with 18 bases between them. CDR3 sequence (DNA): TGTGCCTCCTTAGTGGGGGGAAAGGATGGCTACACCTTC. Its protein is CASLVGGKDGYTF.

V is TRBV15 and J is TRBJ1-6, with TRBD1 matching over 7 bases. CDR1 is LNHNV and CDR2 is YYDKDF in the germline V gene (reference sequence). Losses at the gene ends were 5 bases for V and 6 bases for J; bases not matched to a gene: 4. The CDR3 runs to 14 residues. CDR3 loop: CATSEDRTNSPLHF. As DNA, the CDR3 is TGTGCCACCAGCGAGGACAGGACTAATTCACCCCTCCACTTT. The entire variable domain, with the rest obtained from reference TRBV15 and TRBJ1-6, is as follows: DAMVIQNPRYQVTQFGKPVTLSCSQTLNHNVMYWYQQKSSQAPKLLFHYYDKDFNNEADTPDNFQSRRPNTSFCFLDIRSPGLGDTAMYLCATSEDRTNSPLHFGNGTRLTVT.

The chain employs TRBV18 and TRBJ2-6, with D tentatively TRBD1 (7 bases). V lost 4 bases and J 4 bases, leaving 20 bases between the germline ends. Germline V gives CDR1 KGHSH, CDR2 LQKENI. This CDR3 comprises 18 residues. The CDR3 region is CASSLRGTVTLGANVLTF. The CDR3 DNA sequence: TGTGCCAGCTCACTCCGCGGGACAGTGACTCTGGGGGCCAACGTCCTGACTTTC.

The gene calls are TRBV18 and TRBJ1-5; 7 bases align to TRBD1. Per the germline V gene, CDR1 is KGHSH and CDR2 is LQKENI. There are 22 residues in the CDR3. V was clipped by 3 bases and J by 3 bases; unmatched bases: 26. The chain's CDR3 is CASSPRPGDGTRQGGANQPQHF. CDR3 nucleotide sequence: TGTGCCAGCTCACCCCGCCCCGGGGACGGGACCAGACAGGGTGGGGCCAATCAGCCCCAGCATTTT.